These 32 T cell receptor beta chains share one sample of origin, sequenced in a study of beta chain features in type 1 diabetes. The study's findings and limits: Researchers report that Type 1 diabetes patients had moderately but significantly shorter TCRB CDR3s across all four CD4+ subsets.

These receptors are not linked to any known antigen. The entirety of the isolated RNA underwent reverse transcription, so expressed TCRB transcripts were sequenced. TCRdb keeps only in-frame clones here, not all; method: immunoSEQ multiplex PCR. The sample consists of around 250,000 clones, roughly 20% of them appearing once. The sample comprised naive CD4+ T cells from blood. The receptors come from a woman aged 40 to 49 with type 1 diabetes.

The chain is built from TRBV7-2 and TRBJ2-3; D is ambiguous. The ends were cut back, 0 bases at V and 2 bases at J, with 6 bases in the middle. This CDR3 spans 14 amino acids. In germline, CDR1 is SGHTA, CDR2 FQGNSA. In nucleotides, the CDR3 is TGTGCCAGCAGCTTAGCCCCGGTCACAGATACGCAGTATTTT. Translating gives CASSLAPVTDTQYF. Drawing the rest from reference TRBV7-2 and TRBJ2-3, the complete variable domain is GAGVSQSPSNKVTEKGKDVELRCDPISGHTALYWYRQSLGQGLEFLIYFQGNSAPDKSGLPSDRFSAERTGGSVSTLTIQRTQQEDSAVYLCASSLAPVTDTQYFGPGTRLTVL.

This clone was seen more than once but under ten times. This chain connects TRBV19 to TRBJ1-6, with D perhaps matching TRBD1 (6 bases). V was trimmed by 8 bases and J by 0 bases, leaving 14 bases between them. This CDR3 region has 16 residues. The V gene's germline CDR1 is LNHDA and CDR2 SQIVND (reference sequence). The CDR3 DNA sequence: TGTGCCAGTCGTGGACAGCTCTTCTCCTATAATTCACCCCTCCACTTT. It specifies CASRGQLFSYNSPLHF.

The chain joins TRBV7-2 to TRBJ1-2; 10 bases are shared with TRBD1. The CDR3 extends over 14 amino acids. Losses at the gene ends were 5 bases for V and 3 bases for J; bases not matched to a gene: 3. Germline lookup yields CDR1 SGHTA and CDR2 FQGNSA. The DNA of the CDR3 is TGTGCCAGCAGCCCCGACAGGGGGCACTATGGCTACACCTTC. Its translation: CASSPDRGHYGYTF. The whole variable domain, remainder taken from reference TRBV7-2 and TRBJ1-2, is GAGVSQSPSNKVTEKGKDVELRCDPISGHTALYWYRQSLGQGLEFLIYFQGNSAPDKSGLPSDRFSAERTGGSVSTLTIQRTQQEDSAVYLCASSPDRGHYGYTFGSGTRLTVV.

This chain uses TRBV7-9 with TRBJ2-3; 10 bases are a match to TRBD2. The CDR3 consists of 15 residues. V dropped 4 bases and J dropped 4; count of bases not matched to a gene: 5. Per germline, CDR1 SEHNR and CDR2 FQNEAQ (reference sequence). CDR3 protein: CASSWASGSADTQYF. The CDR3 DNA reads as TGTGCCAGCAGCTGGGCTAGCGGGAGTGCAGATACGCAGTATTTT.

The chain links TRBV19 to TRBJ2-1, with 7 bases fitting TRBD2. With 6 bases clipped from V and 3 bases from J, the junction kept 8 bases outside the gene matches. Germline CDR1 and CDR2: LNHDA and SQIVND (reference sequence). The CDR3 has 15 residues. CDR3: CASRPLADLYNEQFF. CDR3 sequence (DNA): TGTGCCAGTAGACCTCTAGCGGACCTCTACAATGAGCAGTTCTTC.

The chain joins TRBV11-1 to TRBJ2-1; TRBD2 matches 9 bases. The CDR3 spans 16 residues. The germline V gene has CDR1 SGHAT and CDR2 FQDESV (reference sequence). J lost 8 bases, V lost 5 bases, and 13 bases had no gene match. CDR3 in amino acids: CASSPSLGGGADEQFF. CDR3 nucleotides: TGTGCCAGCAGCCCATCCTTGGGCGGGGGGGCCGATGAGCAGTTCTTC.

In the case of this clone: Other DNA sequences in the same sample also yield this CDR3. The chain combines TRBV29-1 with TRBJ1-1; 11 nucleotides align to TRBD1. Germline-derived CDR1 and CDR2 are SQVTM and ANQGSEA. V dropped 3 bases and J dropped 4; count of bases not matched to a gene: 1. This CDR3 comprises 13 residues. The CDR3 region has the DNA TGCAGCGTTGAGGGGACAGGGGGCACTGAAGCTTTCTTT. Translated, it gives CSVEGTGGTEAFF.

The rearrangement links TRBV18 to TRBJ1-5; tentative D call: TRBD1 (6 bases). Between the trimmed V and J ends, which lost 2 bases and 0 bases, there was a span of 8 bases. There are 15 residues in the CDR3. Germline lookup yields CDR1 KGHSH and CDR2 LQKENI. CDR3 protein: CASSPSGHSNQPQHF. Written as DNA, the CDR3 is TGTGCCAGCTCACCATCGGGACATAGCAATCAGCCCCAGCATTTT.

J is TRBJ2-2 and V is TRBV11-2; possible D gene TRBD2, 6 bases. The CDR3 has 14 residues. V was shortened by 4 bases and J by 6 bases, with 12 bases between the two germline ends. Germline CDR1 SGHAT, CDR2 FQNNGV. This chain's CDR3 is CASSWRAEAGELFF. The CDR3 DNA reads TGTGCCAGCAGCTGGAGGGCCGAGGCCGGGGAGCTGTTTTTT.

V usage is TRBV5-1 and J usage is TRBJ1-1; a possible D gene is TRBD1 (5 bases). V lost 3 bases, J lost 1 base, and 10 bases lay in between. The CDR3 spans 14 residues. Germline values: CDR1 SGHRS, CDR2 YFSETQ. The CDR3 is CASSSTDSNTEAFF. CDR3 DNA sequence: TGCGCCAGCAGCTCGACAGACTCGAACACTGAAGCTTTCTTT. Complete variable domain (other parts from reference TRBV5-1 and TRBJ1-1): KAGVTQTPRYLIKTRGQQVTLSCSPISGHRSVSWYQQTPGQGLQFLFEYFSETQRNKGNFPGRFSGRQFSNSRSEMNVSTLELGDSALYLCASSSTDSNTEAFFGQGTRLTVV.

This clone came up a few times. Here the CDR3 DNA reads TGTGCCATCAGCGATGGACAGGGAAAAGCTAACTATGGCTACACCTTC. Residues: CAISDGQGKANYGYTF. This sequence joins TRBV10-3 and TRBJ1-2; 8 nucleotides align to TRBD1. V lost 6 bases to trimming and J lost 0 bases; unmatched junction nucleotides: 9. The CDR3 covers 16 residues. Germline-derived CDR1 and CDR2 are ENHRY and SYGVKD.

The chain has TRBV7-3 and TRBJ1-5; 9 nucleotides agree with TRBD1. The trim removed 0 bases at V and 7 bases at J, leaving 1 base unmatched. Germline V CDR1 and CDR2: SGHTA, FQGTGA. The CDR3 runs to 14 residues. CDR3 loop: CASSLTGQGQPQHF. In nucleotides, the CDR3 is TGTGCCAGCAGCTTAACGGGACAGGGCCAGCCCCAGCATTTT. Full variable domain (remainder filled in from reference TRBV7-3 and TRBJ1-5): GAGVSQTPSNKVTEKGKYVELRCDPISGHTALYWYRQSLGQGPEFLIYFQGTGAADDSGLPNDRFFAVRPEGSVSTLKIQRTERGDSAVYLCASSLTGQGQPQHFGDGTRLSIL.

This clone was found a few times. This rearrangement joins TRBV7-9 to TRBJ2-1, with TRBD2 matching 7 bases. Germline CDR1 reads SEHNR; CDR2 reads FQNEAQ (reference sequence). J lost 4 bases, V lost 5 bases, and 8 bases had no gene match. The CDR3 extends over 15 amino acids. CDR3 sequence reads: CASSPRSSGYNEQFF. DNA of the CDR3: TGTGCCAGCAGCCCGCGCTCTAGCGGATACAATGAGCAGTTCTTC.

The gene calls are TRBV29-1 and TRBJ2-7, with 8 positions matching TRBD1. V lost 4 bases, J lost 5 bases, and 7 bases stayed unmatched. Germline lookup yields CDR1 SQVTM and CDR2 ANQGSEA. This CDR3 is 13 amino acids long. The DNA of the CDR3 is TGCAGCGTTGGCTGGGACAGGAGGAACGAGCAGTACTTC. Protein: CSVGWDRRNEQYF.

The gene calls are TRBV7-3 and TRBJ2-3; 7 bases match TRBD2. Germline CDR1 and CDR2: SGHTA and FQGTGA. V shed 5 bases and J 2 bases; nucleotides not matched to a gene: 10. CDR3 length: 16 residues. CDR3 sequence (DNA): TGTGCCAGCAGCCCCGGGACTACCTGGAACACAGATACGCAGTATTTT. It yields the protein CASSPGTTWNTDTQYF. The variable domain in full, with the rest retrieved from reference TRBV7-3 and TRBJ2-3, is GAGVSQTPSNKVTEKGKYVELRCDPISGHTALYWYRQSLGQGPEFLIYFQGTGAADDSGLPNDRFFAVRPEGSVSTLKIQRTERGDSAVYLCASSPGTTWNTDTQYFGPGTRLTVL.

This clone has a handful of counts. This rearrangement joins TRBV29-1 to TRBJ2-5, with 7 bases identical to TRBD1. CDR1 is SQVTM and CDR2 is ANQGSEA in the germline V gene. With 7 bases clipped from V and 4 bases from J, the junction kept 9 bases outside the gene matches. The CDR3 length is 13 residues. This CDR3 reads CSGLKQGRETQYF. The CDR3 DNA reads TGCAGCGGCCTCAAACAGGGGCGAGAGACCCAGTACTTC. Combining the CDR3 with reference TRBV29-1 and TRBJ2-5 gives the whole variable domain SAVISQKPSRDICQRGTSLTIQCQVDSQVTMMFWYRQQPGQSLTLIATANQGSEATYESGFVIDKFPISRPNLTFSTLTVSNMSPEDSSIYLCSGLKQGRETQYFGPGTRLLVL.

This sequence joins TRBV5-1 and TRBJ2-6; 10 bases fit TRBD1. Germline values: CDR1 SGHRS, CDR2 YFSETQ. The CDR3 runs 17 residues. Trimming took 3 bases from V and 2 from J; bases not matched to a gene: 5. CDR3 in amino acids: CASSSGTGATGANVLTF. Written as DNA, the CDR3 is TGCGCCAGCAGCTCCGGGACAGGGGCAACTGGGGCCAACGTCCTGACTTTC.

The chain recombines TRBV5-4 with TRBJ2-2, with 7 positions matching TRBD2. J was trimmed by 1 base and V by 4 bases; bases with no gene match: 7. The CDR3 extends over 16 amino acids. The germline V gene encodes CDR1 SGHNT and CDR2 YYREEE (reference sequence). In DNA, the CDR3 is TGTGCCAGCAGCCCACCCGGCGGGAGGAACACCGGGGAGCTGTTTTTT. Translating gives CASSPPGGRNTGELFF. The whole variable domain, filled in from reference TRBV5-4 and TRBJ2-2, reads ETGVTQSPTHLIKTRGQQVTLRCSSQSGHNTVSWYQQALGQGPQFIFQYYREEENGRGNFPPRFSGLQFPNYSSELNVNALELDDSALYLCASSPPGGRNTGELFFGEGSRLTVL.

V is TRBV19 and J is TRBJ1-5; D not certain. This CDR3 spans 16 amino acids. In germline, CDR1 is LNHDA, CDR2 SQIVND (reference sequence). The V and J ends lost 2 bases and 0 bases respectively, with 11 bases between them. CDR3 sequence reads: CASSISPDYSNQPQHF. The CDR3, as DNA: TGTGCCAGTAGTATATCCCCGGACTATAGCAATCAGCCCCAGCATTTT.

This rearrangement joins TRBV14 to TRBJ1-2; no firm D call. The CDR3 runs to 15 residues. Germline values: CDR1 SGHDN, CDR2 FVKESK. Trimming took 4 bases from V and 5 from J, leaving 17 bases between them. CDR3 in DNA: TGTGCCAGCAGCCTCCAGCGGAGGGATCGGTATGGCTACACCTTC. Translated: CASSLQRRDRYGYTF.

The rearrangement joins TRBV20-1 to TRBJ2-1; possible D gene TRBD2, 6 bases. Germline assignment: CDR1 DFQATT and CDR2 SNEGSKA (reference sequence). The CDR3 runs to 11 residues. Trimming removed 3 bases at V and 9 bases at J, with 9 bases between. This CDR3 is CSASGSAEQFF. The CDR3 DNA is TGCAGTGCTAGCGGGAGCGCTGAGCAGTTCTTC.

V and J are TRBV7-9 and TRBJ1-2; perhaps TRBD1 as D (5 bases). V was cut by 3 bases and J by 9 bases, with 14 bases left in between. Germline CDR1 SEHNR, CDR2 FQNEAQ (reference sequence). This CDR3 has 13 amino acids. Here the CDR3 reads CASSFQGLSSYTF. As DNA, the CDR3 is TGTGCCAGCAGCTTCCAGGGCCTTTCCAGCTACACCTTC.

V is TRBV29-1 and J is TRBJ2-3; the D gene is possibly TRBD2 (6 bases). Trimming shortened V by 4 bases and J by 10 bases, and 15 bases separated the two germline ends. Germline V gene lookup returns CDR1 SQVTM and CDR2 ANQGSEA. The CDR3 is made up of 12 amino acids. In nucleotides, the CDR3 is TGCAGCGTTGGGCCGGGACTCCAGGCGCAGTATTTT. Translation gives CSVGPGLQAQYF.

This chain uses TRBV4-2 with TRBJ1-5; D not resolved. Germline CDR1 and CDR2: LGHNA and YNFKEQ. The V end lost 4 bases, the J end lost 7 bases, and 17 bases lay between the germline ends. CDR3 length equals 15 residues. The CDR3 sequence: CASSRDKTFMQPQHF. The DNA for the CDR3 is TGTGCCAGCAGCCGAGACAAGACTTTTATGCAGCCCCAGCATTTT.

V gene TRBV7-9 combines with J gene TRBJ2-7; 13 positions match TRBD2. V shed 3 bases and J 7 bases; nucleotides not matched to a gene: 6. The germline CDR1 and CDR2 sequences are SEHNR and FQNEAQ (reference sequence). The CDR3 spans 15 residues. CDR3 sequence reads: CASSFGTSGDGEQYF. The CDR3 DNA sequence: TGTGCCAGCAGCTTCGGGACTAGCGGGGATGGGGAGCAGTACTTC. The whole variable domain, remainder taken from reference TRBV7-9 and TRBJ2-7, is DTGVSQNPRHKITKRGQNVTFRCDPISEHNRLYWYRQTLGQGPEFLTYFQNEAQLEKSRLLSDRFSAERPKGSFSTLEIQRTEQGDSAMYLCASSFGTSGDGEQYFGPGTRLTVT.

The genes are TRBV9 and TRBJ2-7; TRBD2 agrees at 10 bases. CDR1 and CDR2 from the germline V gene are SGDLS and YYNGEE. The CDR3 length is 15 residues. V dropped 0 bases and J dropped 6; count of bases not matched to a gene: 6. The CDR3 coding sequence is TGTGCCAGCAGCGTAGAAAGCGGGAGGGCCGCCGAGCAGTACTTC. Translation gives CASSVESGRAAEQYF.

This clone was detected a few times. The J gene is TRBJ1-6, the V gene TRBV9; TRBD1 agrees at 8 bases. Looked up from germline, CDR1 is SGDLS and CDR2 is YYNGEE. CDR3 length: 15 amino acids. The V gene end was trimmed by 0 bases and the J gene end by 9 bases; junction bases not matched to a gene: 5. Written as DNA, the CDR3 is TGTGCCAGCAGCGTAGGACAGGGGCCAAGTTCACCCCTCCACTTT. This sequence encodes CASSVGQGPSSPLHF.

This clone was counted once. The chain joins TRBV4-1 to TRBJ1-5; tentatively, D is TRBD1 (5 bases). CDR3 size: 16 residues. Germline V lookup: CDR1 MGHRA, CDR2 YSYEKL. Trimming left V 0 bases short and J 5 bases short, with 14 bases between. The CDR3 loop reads CASSQEGGGWDQPQHF. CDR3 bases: TGCGCCAGCAGCCAAGAGGGGGGGGGATGGGATCAGCCCCAGCATTTT.

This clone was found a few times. CDR3 loop: CSVEVAPGNEKLFF. The CDR3 nucleotides are TGCAGCGTTGAGGTGGCGCCGGGTAATGAAAAACTGTTTTTT. The gene calls are TRBV29-1 and TRBJ1-4; D ambiguous. V dropped 3 bases and J dropped 4 bases, with 12 bases sitting between them. The CDR3 covers 14 residues. Germline CDR1 SQVTM, CDR2 ANQGSEA. Full variable domain (rest looked up from reference TRBV29-1 and TRBJ1-4): SAVISQKPSRDICQRGTSLTIQCQVDSQVTMMFWYRQQPGQSLTLIATANQGSEATYESGFVIDKFPISRPNLTFSTLTVSNMSPEDSSIYLCSVEVAPGNEKLFFGSGTQLSVL.

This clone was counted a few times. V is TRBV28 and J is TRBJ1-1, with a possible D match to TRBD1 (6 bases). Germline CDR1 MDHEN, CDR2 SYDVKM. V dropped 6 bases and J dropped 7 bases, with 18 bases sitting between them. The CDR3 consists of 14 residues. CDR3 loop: CASRSAGDEDEAFF. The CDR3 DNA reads TGTGCCAGCAGGTCGGCAGGGGATGAGGATGAAGCTTTCTTT.

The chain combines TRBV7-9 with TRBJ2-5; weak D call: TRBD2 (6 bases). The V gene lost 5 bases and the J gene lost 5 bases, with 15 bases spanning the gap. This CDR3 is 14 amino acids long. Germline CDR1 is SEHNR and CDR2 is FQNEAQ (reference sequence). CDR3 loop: CASSLVGDLETQYF. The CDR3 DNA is TGTGCCAGCAGCCTAGTCGGGGACTTGGAGACCCAGTACTTC.

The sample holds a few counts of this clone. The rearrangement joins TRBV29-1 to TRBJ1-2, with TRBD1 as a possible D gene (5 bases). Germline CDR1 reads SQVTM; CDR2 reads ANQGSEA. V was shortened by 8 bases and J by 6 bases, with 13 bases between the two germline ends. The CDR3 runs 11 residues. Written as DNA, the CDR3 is TGCAGCCTCCAAACAGGACATGGCTACACCTTC. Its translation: CSLQTGHGYTF.